This entry is about one TCR beta chain. As defined, naive CD8 cells were CD45RO-negative and positively selected for CCR7, with terminally differentiated effector memory CD45RA+ cells excluded. The data were taken from a study of shared clonotypes between healthy human individuals. Under the authors' procedure: Junction-only immunoSEQ sequences carried no quality scores, so filtering differed. The data were produced by immunoSEQ multiplex PCR, yet TCRdb's version contains in-frame clones alone and is incomplete. That table gives V, J and clone size, and the DNA gave D and trimming. The table lists 500,000 to 700,000 clones, roughly 96% of them singletons. Source material: naive CD8+ T cells sorted from blood. The source is a woman aged 25 to 39 in good health.

The CDR3 sequence is CASSTLDEQFF. CDR3 nucleotides: TGTGCCAGCAGTACCCTCGATGAGCAGTTCTTC. J is TRBJ2-1 and V is TRBV27; D unresolved. The CDR3 runs to 11 residues. In germline, CDR1 is MNHEY, CDR2 SMNVEV (reference sequence). Trimming took 5 bases from V and 8 from J, leaving 7 bases between them.